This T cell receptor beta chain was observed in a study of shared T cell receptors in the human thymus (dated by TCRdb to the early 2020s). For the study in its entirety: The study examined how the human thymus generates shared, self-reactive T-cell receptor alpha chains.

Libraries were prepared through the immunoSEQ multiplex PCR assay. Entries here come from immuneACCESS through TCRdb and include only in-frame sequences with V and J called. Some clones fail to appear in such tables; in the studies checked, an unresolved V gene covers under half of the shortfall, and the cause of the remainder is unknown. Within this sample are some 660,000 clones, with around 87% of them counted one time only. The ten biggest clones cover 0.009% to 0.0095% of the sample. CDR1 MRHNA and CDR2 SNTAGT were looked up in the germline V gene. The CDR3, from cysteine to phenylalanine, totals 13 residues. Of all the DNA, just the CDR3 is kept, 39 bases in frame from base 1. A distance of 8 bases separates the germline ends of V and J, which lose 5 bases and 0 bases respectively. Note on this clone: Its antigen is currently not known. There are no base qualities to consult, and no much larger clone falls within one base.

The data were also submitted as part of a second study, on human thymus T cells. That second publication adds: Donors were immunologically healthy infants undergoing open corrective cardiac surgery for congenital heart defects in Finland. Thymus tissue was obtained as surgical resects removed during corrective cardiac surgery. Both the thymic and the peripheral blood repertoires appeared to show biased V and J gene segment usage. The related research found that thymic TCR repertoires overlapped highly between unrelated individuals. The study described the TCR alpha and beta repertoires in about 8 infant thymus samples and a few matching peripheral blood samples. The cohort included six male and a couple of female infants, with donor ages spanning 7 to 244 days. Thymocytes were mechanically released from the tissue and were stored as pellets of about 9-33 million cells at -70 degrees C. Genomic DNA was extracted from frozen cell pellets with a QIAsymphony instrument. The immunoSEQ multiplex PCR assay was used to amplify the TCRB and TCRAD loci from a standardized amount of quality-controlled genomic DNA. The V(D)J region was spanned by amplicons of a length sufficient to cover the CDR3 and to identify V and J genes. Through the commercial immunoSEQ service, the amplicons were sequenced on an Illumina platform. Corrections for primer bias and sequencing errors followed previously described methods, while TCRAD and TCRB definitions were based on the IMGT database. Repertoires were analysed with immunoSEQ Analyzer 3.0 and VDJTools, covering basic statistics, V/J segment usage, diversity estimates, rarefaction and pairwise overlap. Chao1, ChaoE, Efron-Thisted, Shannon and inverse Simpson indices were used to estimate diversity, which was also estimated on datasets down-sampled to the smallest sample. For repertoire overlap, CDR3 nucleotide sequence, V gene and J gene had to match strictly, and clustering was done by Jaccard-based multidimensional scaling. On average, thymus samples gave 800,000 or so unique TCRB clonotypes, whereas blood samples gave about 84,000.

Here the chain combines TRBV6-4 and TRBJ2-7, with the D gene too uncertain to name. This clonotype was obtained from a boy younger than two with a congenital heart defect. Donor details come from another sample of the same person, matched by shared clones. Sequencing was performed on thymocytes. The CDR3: CASSYRSSYEQYF. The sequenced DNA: TGTGCCAGCAGTTATAGGAGCTCCTACGAGCAGTACTTC.